This T cell receptor beta chain was found in a study of beta chain features in type 1 diabetes. The whole isolated RNA underwent reverse transcription, so sequencing captured expressed TCRB transcripts. Method: immunoSEQ multiplex PCR; TCRdb's copy keeps in-frame clones and lacks some. The sample records 600,000 to 650,000 clones, around 15% being singletons. Study observations and caveats: Although PCR might favor shorter templates, it would do so equally in patients and controls. Patients' naive, central memory and Treg TCRB repertoires seemed closer to one another than those of healthy donors.

V gave up 6 bases and J gave up 8 bases; unmatched junction bases: 13. This CDR3 contains 15 residues. Germline CDR1 reads MNHEY; CDR2 reads SMNVEV (reference sequence). In regard to this clone: Its antigen is not identified.

This TCR was sampled from a young man in good health. The material sequenced was naive CD4+ T cells from blood. The chain has TRBV27 and TRBJ1-2; 9 nucleotides align to TRBD1. CDR3 bases: TGTGCCAGCAGCTCCTCTGACAGGGGGATGGCAGGCTACACCTTC. Residues: CASSSSDRGMAGYTF.